The source of this T cell receptor beta chain is a study of blood T cell repertoires in COVID-19. About the research overall: Whether acute or convalescent, the COVID-19 samples came from the United States, Italy and Spain. From T cells, B-cell-depleted T cells, or PBMCs came the material, which was cDNA or gDNA.

This CDR3 region has 16 residues. The germline CDR1 and CDR2 sequences are GTSNPN and SVGIG (reference sequence). Losses at the gene ends were 1 base for V and 0 bases for J; bases not matched to a gene: 6. As originally analysed: Amplification of reference gene primers provided the estimated nucleated cell counts. The method was immunoSEQ multiplex PCR; TCRdb's version includes in-frame clones alone and lacks a portion of them. D and trimming were read from the DNA, whereas the V and J calls and clone size are those reported in that table. The data contain around 220,000 clones, around four fifths of them singletons. This clone was recorded once.

The chain combines TRBV30 with TRBJ2-3; 8 bases map to TRBD2. This sequence was found in a woman aged 40 to 55 with active or convalescent COVID-19. The sequencing input was peripheral blood. The DNA of the CDR3 is TGTGCCTGGAGTGCGGGGACTAGACCTAGCACAGATACGCAGTATTTT. Its translation: CAWSAGTRPSTDTQYF. Together with reference TRBV30 and TRBJ2-3, the CDR3 gives the full variable domain: SQTIHQWPATLVQPVGSPLSLECTVEGTSNPNLYWYRQAAGRGLQLLFYSVGIGQISSEVPQNLSASRPQDRQFILSSKKLLLSDSGFYLCAWSAGTRPSTDTQYFGPGTRLTVL.